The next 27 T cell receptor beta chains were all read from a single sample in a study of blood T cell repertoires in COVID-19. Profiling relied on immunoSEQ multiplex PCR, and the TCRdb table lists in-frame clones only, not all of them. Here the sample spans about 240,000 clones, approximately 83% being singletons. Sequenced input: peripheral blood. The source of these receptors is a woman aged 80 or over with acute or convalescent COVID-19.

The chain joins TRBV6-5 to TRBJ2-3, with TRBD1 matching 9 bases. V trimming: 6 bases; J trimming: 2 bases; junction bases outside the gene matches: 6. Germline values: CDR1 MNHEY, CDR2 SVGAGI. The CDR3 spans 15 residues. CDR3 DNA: TGTGCCAGCAGGCCCACAGGGGGCCCCACAGATACGCAGTATTTT. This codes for CASRPTGGPTDTQYF.

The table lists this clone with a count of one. The CDR3 DNA reads as TGCACCAGCAGCCAACTAACAGGGGGCCGTGAAAAACTGTTTTTT. Translating gives CTSSQLTGGREKLFF. The chain employs TRBV1 and TRBJ1-4; TRBD1, the D gene given by the table, was not confirmed from the DNA. TRBV1 constitutes a pseudogene. CDR3 size: 15 residues.

The CDR3 protein is CASSYPRQDLYGYTF. The CDR3 region has the DNA TGTGCCAGCAGTTACCCAAGACAAGACCTCTATGGCTACACCTTC. The chain is built from TRBV6-2 or TRBV6-3 and TRBJ1-2; D remains unclear. Trimming removed 2 bases at V and 4 bases at J, with 14 bases between. Germline-derived CDR1 and CDR2 are MNHEY and SVGEGT. The CDR3 extends over 15 amino acids.

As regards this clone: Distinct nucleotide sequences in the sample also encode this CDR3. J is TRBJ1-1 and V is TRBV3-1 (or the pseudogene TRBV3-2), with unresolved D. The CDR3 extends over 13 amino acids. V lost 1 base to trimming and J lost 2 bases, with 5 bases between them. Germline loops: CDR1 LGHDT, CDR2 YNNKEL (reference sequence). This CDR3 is CASSQAENTEAFF. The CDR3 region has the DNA TGTGCCAGCAGCCAAGCAGAAAACACTGAAGCTTTCTTT.

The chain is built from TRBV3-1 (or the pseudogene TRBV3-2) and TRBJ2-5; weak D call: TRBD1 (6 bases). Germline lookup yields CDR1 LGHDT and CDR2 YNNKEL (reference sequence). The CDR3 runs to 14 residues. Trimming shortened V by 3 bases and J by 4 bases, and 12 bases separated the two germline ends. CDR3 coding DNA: TGTGCCAGCAGCCAGATAGGCAGGGGAGAGACCCAGTACTTC. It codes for CASSQIGRGETQYF.

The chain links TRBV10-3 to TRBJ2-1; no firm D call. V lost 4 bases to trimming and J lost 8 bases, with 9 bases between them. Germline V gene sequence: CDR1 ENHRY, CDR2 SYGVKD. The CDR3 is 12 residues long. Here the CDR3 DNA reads TGTGCCATCAGTGTCAGTGGTGATGAGCAGTTCTTC. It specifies CAISVSGDEQFF.

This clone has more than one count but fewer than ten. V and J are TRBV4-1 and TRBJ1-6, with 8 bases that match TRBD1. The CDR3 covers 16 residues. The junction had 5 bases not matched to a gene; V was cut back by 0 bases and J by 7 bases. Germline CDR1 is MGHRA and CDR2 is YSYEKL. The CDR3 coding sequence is TGCGCCAGCAGCCAAGATCGGCCAGGGGGCAATTCACCCCTCCACTTT. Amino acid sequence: CASSQDRPGGNSPLHF.

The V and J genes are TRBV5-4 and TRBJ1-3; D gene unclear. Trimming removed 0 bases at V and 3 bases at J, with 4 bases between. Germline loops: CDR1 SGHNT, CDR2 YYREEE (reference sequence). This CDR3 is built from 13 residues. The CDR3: CASSLAGGNTIYF. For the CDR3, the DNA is TGTGCCAGCAGCTTGGCGGGTGGAAACACCATATATTTT.

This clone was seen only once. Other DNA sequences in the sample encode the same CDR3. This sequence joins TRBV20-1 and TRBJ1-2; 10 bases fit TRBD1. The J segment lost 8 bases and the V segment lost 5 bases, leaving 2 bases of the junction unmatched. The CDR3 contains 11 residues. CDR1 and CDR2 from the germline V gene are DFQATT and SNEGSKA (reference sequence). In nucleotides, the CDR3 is TGCAGTGCTTGGACAGGGGGAGGCTACACCTTC. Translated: CSAWTGGGYTF.

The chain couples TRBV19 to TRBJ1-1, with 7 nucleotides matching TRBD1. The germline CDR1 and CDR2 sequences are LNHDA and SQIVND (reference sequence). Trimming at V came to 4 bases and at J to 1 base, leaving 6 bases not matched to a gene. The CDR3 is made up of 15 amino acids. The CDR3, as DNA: TGTGCCAGTAGTAACTTACAGGGGTCGAACACTGAAGCTTTCTTT. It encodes CASSNLQGSNTEAFF. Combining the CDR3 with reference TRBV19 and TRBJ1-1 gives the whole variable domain DGGITQSPKYLFRKEGQNVTLSCEQNLNHDAMYWYRQDPGQGLRLIYYSQIVNDFQKGDIAEGYSVSREKKESFPLTVTSAQKNPTAFYLCASSNLQGSNTEAFFGQGTRLTVV.

As DNA, the CDR3 is TGTGCCAGCAGTGATTCGGGACTAGCGGGGTTAGAGACCCAGTACTTC. Its translation: CASSDSGLAGLETQYF. The rearrangement joins TRBV6-1 to TRBJ2-5, with 13 nucleotides matching TRBD2. The CDR3 is made up of 16 amino acids. Trimming at V came to 3 bases and at J to 4 bases, leaving 5 bases not matched to a gene. Germline V CDR1 and CDR2: MNHNS, SASEGT.

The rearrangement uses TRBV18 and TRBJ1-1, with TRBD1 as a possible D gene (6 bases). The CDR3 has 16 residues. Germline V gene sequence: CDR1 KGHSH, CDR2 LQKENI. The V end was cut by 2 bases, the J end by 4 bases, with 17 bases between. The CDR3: CASSPGQGRLGTEAFF. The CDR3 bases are TGTGCCAGCTCACCAGGTCAGGGGAGATTAGGCACTGAAGCTTTCTTT.

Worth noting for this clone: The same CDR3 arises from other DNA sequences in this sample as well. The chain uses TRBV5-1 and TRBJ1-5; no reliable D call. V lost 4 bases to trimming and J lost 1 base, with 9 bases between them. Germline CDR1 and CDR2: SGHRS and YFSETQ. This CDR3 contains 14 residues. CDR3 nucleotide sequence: TGCGCCAGCAGCCCGGGCGGGAGCAATCAGCCCCAGCATTTT. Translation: CASSPGGSNQPQHF. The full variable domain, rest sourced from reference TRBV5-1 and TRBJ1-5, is KAGVTQTPRYLIKTRGQQVTLSCSPISGHRSVSWYQQTPGQGLQFLFEYFSETQRNKGNFPGRFSGRQFSNSRSEMNVSTLELGDSALYLCASSPGGSNQPQHFGDGTRLSIL.

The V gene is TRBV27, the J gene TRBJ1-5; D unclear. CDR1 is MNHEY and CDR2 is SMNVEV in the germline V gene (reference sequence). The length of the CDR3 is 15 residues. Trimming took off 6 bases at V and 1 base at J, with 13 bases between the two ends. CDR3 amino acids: CASRKSRLSNQPQHF. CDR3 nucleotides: TGTGCCAGCAGAAAGTCCCGGTTGAGCAATCAGCCCCAGCATTTT.

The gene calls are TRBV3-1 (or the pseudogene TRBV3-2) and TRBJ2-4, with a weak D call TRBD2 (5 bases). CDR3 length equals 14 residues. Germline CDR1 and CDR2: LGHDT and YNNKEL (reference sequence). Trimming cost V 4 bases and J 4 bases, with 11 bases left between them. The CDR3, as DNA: TGTGCCAGCAGCCTTCGAAGCGGAAAAAACATTCAGTACTTC. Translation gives CASSLRSGKNIQYF.

CDR3 sequence: CASSVEAGGQETQYF. In DNA, the CDR3 is TGTGCCAGCAGCGTAGAGGCGGGGGGACAAGAGACCCAGTACTTC. The chain joins TRBV9 to TRBJ2-5; 8 bases agree with TRBD2. V was pared by 0 bases and J by 2 bases, with 3 bases of the junction left unmatched. This CDR3 is built from 15 residues. CDR1 and CDR2 from the germline V gene are SGDLS and YYNGEE.

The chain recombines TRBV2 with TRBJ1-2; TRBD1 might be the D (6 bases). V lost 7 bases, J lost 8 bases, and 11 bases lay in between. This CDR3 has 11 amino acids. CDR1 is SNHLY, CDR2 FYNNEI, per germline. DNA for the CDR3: TGTGCCAGCATACAGGGTGGGGGCTACACCTTC. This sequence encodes CASIQGGGYTF.

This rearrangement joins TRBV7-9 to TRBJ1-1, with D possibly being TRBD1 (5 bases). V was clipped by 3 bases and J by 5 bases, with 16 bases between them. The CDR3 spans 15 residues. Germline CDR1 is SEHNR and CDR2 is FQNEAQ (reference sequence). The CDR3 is CASSFGGGEETEAFF. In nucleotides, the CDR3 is TGTGCCAGCAGCTTTGGGGGTGGGGAGGAAACTGAAGCTTTCTTT.

The DNA of the CDR3 is TGTGCCACCAGCAGACCCGATGCGGCTAACTATGGCTACACCTTC. It codes for CATSRPDAANYGYTF. J is TRBJ1-2 and V is TRBV15; D is ambiguous. Looked up from germline, CDR1 is LNHNV and CDR2 is YYDKDF (reference sequence). This CDR3 comprises 15 residues. Trimming left V 2 bases short and J 0 bases short, with 10 bases between.

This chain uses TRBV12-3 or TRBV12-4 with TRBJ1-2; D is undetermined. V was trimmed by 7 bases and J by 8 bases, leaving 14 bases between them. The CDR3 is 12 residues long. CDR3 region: CASTQAGWGYTF. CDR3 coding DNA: TGTGCCAGCACTCAGGCGGGATGGGGCTACACCTTC.

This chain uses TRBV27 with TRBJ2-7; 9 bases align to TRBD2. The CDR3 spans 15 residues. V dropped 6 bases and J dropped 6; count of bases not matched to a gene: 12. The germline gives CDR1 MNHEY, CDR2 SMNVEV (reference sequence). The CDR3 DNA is TGTGCCAGCAGACCCGGGACTAGCTCCTCGGGCGAGCAGTACTTC. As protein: CASRPGTSSSGEQYF.

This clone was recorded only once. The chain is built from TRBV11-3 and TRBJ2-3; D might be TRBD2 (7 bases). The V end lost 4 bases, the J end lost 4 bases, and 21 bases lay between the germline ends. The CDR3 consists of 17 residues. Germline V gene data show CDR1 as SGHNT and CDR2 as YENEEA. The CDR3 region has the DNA TGTGCCAGCAGCTCTCCGACCGGGGGGCGCGGGGCAGATACGCAGTATTTT. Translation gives CASSSPTGGRGADTQYF.

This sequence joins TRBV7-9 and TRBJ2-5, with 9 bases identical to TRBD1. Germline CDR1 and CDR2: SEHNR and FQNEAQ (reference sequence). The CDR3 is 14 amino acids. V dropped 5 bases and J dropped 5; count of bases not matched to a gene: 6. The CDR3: CASSSPGQGETQYF. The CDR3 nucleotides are TGTGCCAGCAGCAGTCCGGGACAGGGTGAGACCCAGTACTTC.

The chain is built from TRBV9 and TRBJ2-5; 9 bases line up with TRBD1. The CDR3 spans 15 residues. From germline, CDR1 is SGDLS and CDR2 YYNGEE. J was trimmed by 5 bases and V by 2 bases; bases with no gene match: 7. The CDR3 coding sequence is TGTGCCAGCAGCGTGGCTGGGACAGGGTATGAGACCCAGTACTTC. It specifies CASSVAGTGYETQYF.

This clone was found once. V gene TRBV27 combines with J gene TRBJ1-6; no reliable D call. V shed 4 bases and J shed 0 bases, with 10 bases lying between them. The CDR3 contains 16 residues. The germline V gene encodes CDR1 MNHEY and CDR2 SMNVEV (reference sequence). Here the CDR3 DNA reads TGTGCCAGCAGTTCGGGATCGCGCTCCTATAATTCACCCCTCCACTTT. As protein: CASSSGSRSYNSPLHF.

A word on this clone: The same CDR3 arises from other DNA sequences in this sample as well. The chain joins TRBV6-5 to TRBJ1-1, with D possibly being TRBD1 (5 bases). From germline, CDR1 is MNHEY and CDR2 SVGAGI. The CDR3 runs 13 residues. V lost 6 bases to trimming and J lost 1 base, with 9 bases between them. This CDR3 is CASRGQRNTEAFF. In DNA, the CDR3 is TGTGCCAGCAGAGGACAACGGAACACTGAAGCTTTCTTT.

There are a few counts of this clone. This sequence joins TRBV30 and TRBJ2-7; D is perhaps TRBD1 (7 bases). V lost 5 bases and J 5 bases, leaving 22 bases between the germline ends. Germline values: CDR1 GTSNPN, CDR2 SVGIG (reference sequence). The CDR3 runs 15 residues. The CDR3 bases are TGTGCCTGGGATAAGGGGGCTCCCGGGGGAGACGAGCAGTACTTC. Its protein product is CAWDKGAPGGDEQYF.